This T cell receptor (beta chain) emerged from a study of blood T cell repertoires in COVID-19 (dated by TCRdb to between 2020 and 2021). With regard to the full study: Samples covering the acute and convalescent phases of COVID-19 were provided by collaborators in the United States, Italy and Spain. The repertoires were made available in a free public database intended to serve as a resource for research on the immune response to SARS-CoV-2. Where available, HLA class I and class II types were taken from metadata supplied by the sample provider and were not determined by assay-based typing. A de-identified subject ID, COVID-19 status, age in years and sex were almost always included in the sample metadata. Samples were obtained from the ongoing ImmuneRACE study (first 160 participants) and from about 1,300 subjects provided by 6 global collaborators. The material from the prospective study consisted of cDNA or gDNA derived from T cells, B-cell-depleted T cells, or PBMCs. Deeply sampled blood TCRbeta repertoires from subjects exposed to, actively infected with, or recovered from COVID-19 were included in the dataset. Broad study findings and their caveats: Clinical and demographic metadata were provided uncurated, with the amount varying by source and participant.

TCRbeta CDR3 regions were amplified from genomic DNA by means of the immunoSEQ Assay, a bias-controlled multiplex PCR. As for how the authors treated the data: Within the assay, amplification of reference gene primers was used to estimate how many nucleated cells each sample contained. Sequence reads were collapsed and filtered to measure the absolute abundance of every unique TCRbeta CDR3 rearrangement. For each sample, productive Simpson clonality was calculated as the square root of Simpson's diversity index across productive rearrangements. The table was pulled from immuneACCESS by TCRdb, which kept in-frame rearrangements only. Such tables lose some clones; where checked, under half of the loss comes from unresolved V genes, and the rest has no known cause. For V, J and clone size, that table is used; D and trimming come from the DNA. In all, the sample holds around 270,000 clones, and around 87% of those were seen once. The top ten clones comprise 2.3% of the sample.

About this clone: This receptor's antigen is unknown. Per-base qualities were not stored, and no clone one base away is much larger.

Each collaborating institution followed its own protocols to collect whole blood in K2EDTA tubes. Collaborator samples were shipped for TCRbeta analysis as frozen whole blood, isolated PBMCs, or DNA extracted from either sample type. Unmatched junction bases come to 5, with V trimmed by 1 base and J by 4 bases. CDR1 is given as SGHNT and CDR2 as YYREEE, both from the germline V gene (reference sequence). The CDR3 runs 15 residues from the cysteine to the phenylalanine. Only CDR3 DNA is held: 45 bases, read in frame from base 1. The sequence was obtained from a woman aged 45-60 years with acute or convalescent COVID-19. The sequencing sample was made of peripheral blood. The chain is made from TRBV5-4 and TRBJ1-2, and 9 junctional nucleotides match TRBD1. The CDR3 in this case is CASSLKGQGIYGYTF. The base sequence is TGTGCCAGCAGCTTGAAAGGACAGGGGATCTATGGCTACACCTTC.